This T cell receptor (beta chain) was recorded in a study of blood T cells in healthy people across ages. Germline CDR1 and CDR2: SGHTA and FQGNSA. The CDR3 is made up of 16 amino acids. It was with a sample-barcoded 5' primer and a J-beta primer mix that a second PCR of about 6 to 12 cycles was run. TCRdb independently ran MiXCR on the 5' RACE reads; one entry per CDR3 protein. This table has fewer than 1 million distinct CDR3 sequences, 44% appearing once. Material: blood. This clonotype was sampled from a man in his 60s in good health. V is TRBV7-2 and J is TRBJ2-5; 12 bases fit TRBD2. The J call may be faulty, since TRBJ2-1 better matches the DNA end. The chain's CDR3 is CASSPPGLAGGETQFF. The CDR3 region has the DNA TGTGCCAGCAGCCCACCGGGACTAGCGGGTGGAGAGACCCAGTTCTTC.